The clone carrying this TCR beta chain has only a few counts. The antigen is not known. This entry belongs to a study of post-analysis software for immune sequencing data. On the study more broadly: Secondary progressive, relapsing-remitting and progressive-relapsing multiple sclerosis were among the included disease courses.

Findings of the study overall: The authors found that F measure strongly co-clustered same-batch samples. Controls had significantly higher normalized Chao1 diversity than multiple sclerosis patients. Patients used five TRBV segments, including TRBV5-6, TRBV5-1 and TRBV20-1, more often than controls.

Trimming at V came to 4 bases and at J to 6 bases, leaving 3 bases not matched to a gene. Germline values: CDR1 LGHNA, CDR2 YSLEER. The CDR3 runs 15 residues. TCR beta cDNA libraries included unique molecular identifiers. TCRdb itself ran the PCR reads through MiXCR, one entry per CDR3 protein. This table holds some 690,000 distinct CDR3 sequences, approximately 60% found once. The source is a girl aged 2 to 9 with multiple sclerosis. The chain combines TRBV4-3 with TRBJ2-1; 13 nucleotides align to TRBD2. The sample was blood. The DNA for the CDR3 is TGCGCCAGCAGCCCGACTAGCGGGGGGACCAATGAGCAGTTCTTC. It is translated as CASSPTSGGTNEQFF.